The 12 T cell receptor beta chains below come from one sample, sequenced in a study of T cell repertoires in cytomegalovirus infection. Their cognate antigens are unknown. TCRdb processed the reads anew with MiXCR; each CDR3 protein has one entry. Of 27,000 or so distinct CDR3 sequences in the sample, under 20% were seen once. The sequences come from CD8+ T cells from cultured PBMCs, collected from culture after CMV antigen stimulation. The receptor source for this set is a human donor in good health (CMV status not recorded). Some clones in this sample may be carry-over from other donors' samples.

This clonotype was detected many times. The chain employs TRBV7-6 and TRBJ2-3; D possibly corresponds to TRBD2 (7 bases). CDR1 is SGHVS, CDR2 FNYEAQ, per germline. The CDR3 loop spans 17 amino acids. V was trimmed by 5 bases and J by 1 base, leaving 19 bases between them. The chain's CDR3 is CASSPLQGGVGTDTQYF. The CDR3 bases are TGTGCCAGCAGCCCACTACAGGGAGGGGTAGGCACAGATACGCAGTATTTT.

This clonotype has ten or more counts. CDR3 DNA sequence: TGTGCCAGCAGCTTAGCCACATACAATGAGCAGTTCTTC. Its translation is CASSLATYNEQFF. The gene calls are TRBV7-3 and TRBJ2-1, with no clear D. The CDR3 extends over 13 amino acids. Trimming removed 2 bases from V and 4 bases from J, with 6 bases in between. From germline, CDR1 is SGHTA and CDR2 FQGTGA.

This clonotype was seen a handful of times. The chain's CDR3 is CASSFGTGGMNTEAFF. The CDR3 coding sequence is TGTGCCAGCAGCTTTGGGACAGGGGGTATGAACACTGAAGCTTTCTTT. This chain links TRBV11-1 with TRBJ1-1; TRBD1 agrees at 11 bases. V shed 3 bases and J 0 bases; nucleotides not matched to a gene: 3. Germline lookup yields CDR1 SGHAT and CDR2 FQDESV (reference sequence). This CDR3 spans 16 amino acids.

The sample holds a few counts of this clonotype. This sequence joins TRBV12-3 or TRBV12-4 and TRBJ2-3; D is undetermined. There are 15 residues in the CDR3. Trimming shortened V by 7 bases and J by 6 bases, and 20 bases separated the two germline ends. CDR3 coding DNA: TGTGCCAGCAATCCCCCCTCCCCGAAGAGGGATACGCAGTATTTT. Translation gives CASNPPSPKRDTQYF.

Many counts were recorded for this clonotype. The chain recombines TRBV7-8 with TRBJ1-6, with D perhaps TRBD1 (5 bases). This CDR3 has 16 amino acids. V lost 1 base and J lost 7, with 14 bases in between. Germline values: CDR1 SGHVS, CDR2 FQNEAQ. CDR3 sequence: CASSLDRQRANSPLHF. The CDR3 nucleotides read TGTGCCAGCAGCTTAGATCGACAGCGTGCGAATTCACCCCTCCACTTT.

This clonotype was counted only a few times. The CDR3 DNA reads as TGTGCCAGCAGCTTAATAGAAGACGGGGCTTCACCCCTCCACTTT. This translates into CASSLIEDGASPLHF. V and J are TRBV7-3 and TRBJ1-6; a weak D match, TRBD1 (5 bases). The CDR3 extends over 15 amino acids. CDR1 and CDR2 (germline): SGHTA, FQGTGA. V lost 1 base to trimming and J lost 9 bases, with 13 bases between them.

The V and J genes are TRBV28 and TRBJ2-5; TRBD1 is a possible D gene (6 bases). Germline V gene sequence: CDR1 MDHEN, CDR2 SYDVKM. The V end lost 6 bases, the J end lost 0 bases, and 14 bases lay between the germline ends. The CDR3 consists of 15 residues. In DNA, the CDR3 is TGTGCCAGCAGGAGACTACAGGGAAACCAAGAGACCCAGTACTTC. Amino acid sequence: CASRRLQGNQETQYF.

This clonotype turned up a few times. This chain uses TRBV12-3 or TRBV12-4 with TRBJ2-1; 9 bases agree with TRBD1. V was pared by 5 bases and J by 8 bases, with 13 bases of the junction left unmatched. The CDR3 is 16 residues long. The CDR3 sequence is CASSTLEGQGDDEQFF. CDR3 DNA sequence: TGTGCCAGCAGTACCCTGGAGGGACAGGGTGATGATGAGCAGTTCTTC.

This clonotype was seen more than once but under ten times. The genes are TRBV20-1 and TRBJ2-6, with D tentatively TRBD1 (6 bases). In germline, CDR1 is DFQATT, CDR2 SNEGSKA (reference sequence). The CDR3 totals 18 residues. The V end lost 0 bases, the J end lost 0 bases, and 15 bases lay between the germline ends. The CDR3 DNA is TGCAGTGCTAGAGATTGGGGACATTCTCTCTCTGGGGCCAACGTCCTGACTTTC. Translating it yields CSARDWGHSLSGANVLTF.

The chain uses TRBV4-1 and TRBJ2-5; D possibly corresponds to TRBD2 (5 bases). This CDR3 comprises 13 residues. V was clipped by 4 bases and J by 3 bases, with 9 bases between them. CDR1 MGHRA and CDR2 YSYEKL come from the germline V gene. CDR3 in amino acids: CASSPAGEETQYF. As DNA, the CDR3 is TGCGCCAGCAGCCCGGCGGGTGAAGAGACCCAGTACTTC.

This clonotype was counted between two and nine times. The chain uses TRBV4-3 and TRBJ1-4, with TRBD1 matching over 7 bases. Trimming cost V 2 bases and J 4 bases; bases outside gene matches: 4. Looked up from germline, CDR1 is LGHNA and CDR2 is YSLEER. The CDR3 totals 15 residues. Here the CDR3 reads CASSQPTGVNEKLFF. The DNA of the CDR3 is TGCGCCAGCAGCCAACCAACAGGGGTTAATGAAAAACTGTTTTTT.

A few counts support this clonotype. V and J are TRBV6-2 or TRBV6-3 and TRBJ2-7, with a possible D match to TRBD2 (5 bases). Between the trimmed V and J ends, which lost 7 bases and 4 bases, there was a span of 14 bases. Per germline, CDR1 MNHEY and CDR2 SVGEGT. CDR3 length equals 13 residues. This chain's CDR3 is CASKGERAYEQYF. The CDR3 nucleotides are TGTGCCAGCAAGGGCGAGAGGGCGTACGAGCAGTACTTC.